This TCR beta chain was sequenced for a study of shared clonotypes between healthy human individuals. Concerning this clone: What it binds is not known.

Clones were read by immunoSEQ multiplex PCR, and TCRdb kept only the in-frame ones, dropping some. The sample has about a million clones, about three quarters seen once. All donors were healthy HIV-negative adults lacking recent acute infections or vaccinations. Study-wide findings and caveats: Although depth was large, rarefaction showed that sequencing of the sorted subsets was incomplete. The small donor group covered limited genetic and exposure diversity.

V was pared by 5 bases and J by 2 bases, with 11 bases between. CDR3 length: 14 amino acids. CDR1 and CDR2 from the germline V gene are SGHRS and YFSETQ. The V call is TRBV5-1, the J call TRBJ1-3, with D uncertain. This sequence originates from a man between 18 and 35 years old in good health. Material: memory CD4+ T cells sorted from blood. Described subset: CD45RA-negative fraction. The CDR3 protein is CASRAGPTGNTIYF. The CDR3 coding sequence is TGCGCCAGCAGGGCAGGTCCCACTGGAAACACCATATATTTT.